The clone carrying this T cell receptor (beta chain) was recorded a few times. Its antigen remains unknown. The record originates from a study of cytomegalovirus exposure and HLA in healthy donors. Study observations and caveats: In a later analysis, TCR beta V- and J-gene trimming was associated with a missense DCLRE1C variant. Researchers reported from a later analysis that most CMV-associated TCR beta chains appeared HLA-restricted.

PCR used 60 Vbeta primers and 13 Jbeta primers. Libraries were prepared by immunoSEQ multiplex PCR; TCRdb keeps only in-frame clonotypes and omits some of them. The data hold more than 70,000 clones, with around three quarters observed a single time. V was clipped by 0 bases and J by 4 bases, with 10 bases between them. In germline, CDR1 is LGHNA, CDR2 YSLEER. The CDR3 is made up of 15 amino acids. The genes are TRBV4-3 and TRBJ1-5; possibly TRBD1 for D (5 bases). The sample taken for sequencing was PBMCs. This sequence was found in a woman aged 50 to 65 in good health and CMV-seropositive. This chain's CDR3 is CASSQDLTENQPQHF. CDR3 nucleotide sequence: TGCGCCAGCAGCCAAGATTTGACAGAGAATCAGCCCCAGCATTTT.